One and the same sample provided the 14 T cell receptor beta chains below, sequenced in a study of shared clonotypes between healthy human individuals. Data came from immunoSEQ multiplex PCR; TCRdb stores just in-frame clones and leaves some out. This table has about 2,100,000 clones, more than 85% appearing once. CD45RO-negative, CCR7-positively selected cells formed the naive CD8 fraction, excluding terminally differentiated effector memory CD45RA+ cells. The sample consisted of naive CD8+ T cells from PBMCs. Receptor source: a man younger than 35 in good health. Some clones in this sample may be carry-over from other donors' samples.

Comment on this clone: The identical CDR3 is also encoded by other nucleotide sequences in the sample. V and J are TRBV5-6 and TRBJ1-1; a weak D match, TRBD1 (5 bases). The germline CDR1 and CDR2 sequences are SGHDT and YYEEEE. The V end lost 0 bases, the J end lost 2 bases, and 8 bases lay between the germline ends. The CDR3 has 14 amino acids. Written as DNA, the CDR3 is TGTGCCAGCAGCTTGGTTGGGGGAAACACTGAAGCTTTCTTT. Protein: CASSLVGGNTEAFF. The full variable domain, completed using reference TRBV5-6 and TRBJ1-1, is DAGVTQSPTHLIKTRGQQVTLRCSPKSGHDTVSWYQQALGQGPQFIFQYYEEEERQRGNFPDRFSGHQFPNYSSELNVNALLLGDSALYLCASSLVGGNTEAFFGQGTRLTVV.

This rearrangement joins TRBV7-9 to TRBJ1-2; D unclear. V shed 4 bases and J shed 6 bases, with 21 bases lying between them. The CDR3 totals 16 residues. Germline assignment: CDR1 SEHNR and CDR2 FQNEAQ (reference sequence). The CDR3 sequence: CASSSQVAGGKDGYTF. The CDR3 DNA reads as TGTGCCAGCAGCTCGCAGGTGGCGGGAGGGAAAGATGGCTACACCTTC.

The rearrangement links TRBV5-1 to TRBJ2-3; 8 nucleotides line up with TRBD2. CDR3 length: 15 amino acids. Germline V CDR1 and CDR2: SGHRS, YFSETQ. V was clipped by 6 bases and J by 2 bases; unmatched bases: 8. In DNA, the CDR3 is TGCGCCAGCACCGTAGCGGGGCAGTTCACAGATACGCAGTATTTT. Residues: CASTVAGQFTDTQYF.

The chain joins TRBV10-2 to TRBJ2-1; D gene unclear. Germline values: CDR1 WSHSY, CDR2 SAAADI. V was clipped by 7 bases and J by 7 bases, with 11 bases between them. This CDR3 is 12 amino acids long. Here the CDR3 DNA reads TGCGCCAGCACCCCGGACCGAAATGAGCAGTTCTTC. Translating it yields CASTPDRNEQFF.

The chain joins TRBV27 to TRBJ2-1; 8 bases fit TRBD2. V shed 5 bases, J shed 6 bases, and the junction held 3 bases outside the gene matches. This CDR3 comprises 13 residues. Germline loops: CDR1 MNHEY, CDR2 SMNVEV (reference sequence). As DNA, the CDR3 is TGTGCCAGCAGTCCGGGGGGGCTCAATGAGCAGTTCTTC. This translates into CASSPGGLNEQFF.

This chain links TRBV4-3 with TRBJ1-3; maybe TRBD1 (5 bases). V lost 4 bases and J 2 bases, leaving 15 bases between the germline ends. This CDR3 is built from 16 residues. Per the germline V gene, CDR1 is LGHNA and CDR2 is YSLEER. For the CDR3, the DNA is TGCGCCAGCAGCCCCGGGCGGGGGTGGCCTGGAAACACCATATATTTT. Translation gives CASSPGRGWPGNTIYF.

This clone was counted once. V gene TRBV2 combines with J gene TRBJ2-3; 16 positions match TRBD2. Germline CDR1 SNHLY, CDR2 FYNNEI. This CDR3 is built from 17 residues. V trimming: 3 bases; J trimming: 7 bases; junction bases outside the gene matches: 7. The CDR3 nucleotides read TGTGCCAGCAGTGACGGGACTAGCGGGAGGGCCCTATATACGCAGTATTTT. This gives the protein CASSDGTSGRALYTQYF.

This chain uses TRBV6-5 with TRBJ2-4; maybe TRBD1 (5 bases). The CDR3 spans 15 residues. Looked up from germline, CDR1 is MNHEY and CDR2 is SVGAGI. Trimming took 10 bases from V and 0 from J, leaving 16 bases between them. The CDR3 DNA reads TGTGCCACCTCACGCAGGGTCCTAGCCAAAAACATTCAGTACTTC. Its protein is CATSRRVLAKNIQYF.

This CDR3 is CAISGLLGQGATGELFF. The DNA for the CDR3 is TGTGCCATCAGTGGGCTGTTGGGACAGGGGGCGACCGGGGAGCTGTTTTTT. This sequence joins TRBV10-3 and TRBJ2-2, with 12 bases matching TRBD1. CDR1 and CDR2 from the germline V gene are ENHRY and SYGVKD. The V and J ends lost 4 bases and 5 bases, in that order; junction bases with no gene match: 8. CDR3 length: 17 amino acids.

Comment on this clone: A much larger clone lies a single base off, so this may be a read error. V gene TRBV5-1 combines with J gene TRBJ2-5; no definite D call. The J call may be faulty, since TRBJ2-7 better matches the DNA end. The CDR3 is 11 residues long. Germline CDR1 SGHRS, CDR2 YFSETQ. This CDR3 is CASSWGYEQYF. The DNA of the CDR3 is TGCGCCAGCAGCTGGGGCTACGAGCAGTACTTC.

In regard to this clone: This CDR3 is also generated by other DNA sequences in the sample. This chain links TRBV4-3 with TRBJ2-7; the D is unclear. CDR3 length: 13 amino acids. The V gene's germline CDR1 is LGHNA and CDR2 YSLEER. V was shortened by 1 base and J by 7 bases, with 11 bases between the two germline ends. The CDR3 here is CASSQGSSGEQYF. CDR3 DNA: TGCGCCAGCAGCCAAGGTTCGTCTGGGGAGCAGTACTTC.

The J gene is TRBJ2-7, the V gene TRBV14, with 11 bases fitting TRBD2. V gave up 5 bases and J gave up 7 bases; unmatched junction bases: 10. The CDR3 consists of 15 residues. Germline V gene lookup returns CDR1 SGHDN and CDR2 FVKESK. The CDR3 here is CASSELAGDLGEQYF. CDR3 bases: TGTGCCAGCAGCGAACTAGCGGGAGACTTGGGGGAGCAGTACTTC.

V gene TRBV28 combines with J gene TRBJ2-5; the D gene is possibly TRBD1 (6 bases). Germline lookup yields CDR1 MDHEN and CDR2 SYDVKM. V was clipped by 5 bases and J by 5 bases, with 15 bases between them. The CDR3 runs 14 residues. The CDR3 region has the DNA TGTGCCAGCAGTAAGTACAGGGTTACGGAGACCCAGTACTTC. Residues: CASSKYRVTETQYF. Full variable domain (remainder filled in from reference TRBV28 and TRBJ2-5): DVKVTQSSRYLVKRTGEKVFLECVQDMDHENMFWYRQDPGLGLRLIYFSYDVKMKEKGDIPEGYSVSREKKERFSLILESASTNQTSMYLCASSKYRVTETQYFGPGTRLLVL.

V gene TRBV5-1 combines with J gene TRBJ2-3; a possible D gene is TRBD1 (6 bases). This CDR3 spans 15 amino acids. Germline CDR1 reads SGHRS; CDR2 reads YFSETQ. V dropped 5 bases and J dropped 0 bases, with 13 bases sitting between them. The CDR3 here is CASRQDRTSTDTQYF. DNA of the CDR3: TGCGCCAGCAGGCAAGACAGGACGAGCACAGATACGCAGTATTTT.